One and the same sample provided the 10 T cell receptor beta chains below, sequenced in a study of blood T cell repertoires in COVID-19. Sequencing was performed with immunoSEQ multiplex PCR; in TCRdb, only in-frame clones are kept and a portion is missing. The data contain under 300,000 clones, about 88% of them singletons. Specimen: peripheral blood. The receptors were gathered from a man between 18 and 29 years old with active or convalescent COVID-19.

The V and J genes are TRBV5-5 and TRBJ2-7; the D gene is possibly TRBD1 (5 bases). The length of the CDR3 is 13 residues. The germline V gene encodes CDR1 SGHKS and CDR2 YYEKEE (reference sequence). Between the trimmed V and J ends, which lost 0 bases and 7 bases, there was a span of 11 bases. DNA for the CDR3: TGTGCCAGCAGCTTGGCAGGGTTCGGAGAGCAGTACTTC. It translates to CASSLAGFGEQYF.

For the CDR3, the DNA is TGTGCCAGCAGCCCAGGGACAGGGCTCTACGAGCAGTACTTC. Translating gives CASSPGTGLYEQYF. The gene calls are TRBV28 and TRBJ2-7, with 9 bases identical to TRBD1. Germline V lookup: CDR1 MDHEN, CDR2 SYDVKM. The CDR3 contains 14 residues. V was clipped by 6 bases and J by 3 bases; unmatched bases: 6.

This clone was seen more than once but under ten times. The CDR3 sequence is CASRKQGNGYTF. The CDR3, as DNA: TGTGCCAGCAGGAAACAGGGTAACGGCTACACCTTC. The rearrangement uses TRBV28 and TRBJ1-2; D may be TRBD1 (6 bases). This CDR3 is built from 12 residues. Germline V gives CDR1 MDHEN, CDR2 SYDVKM. Deletions cut 6 bases from V and 8 bases from J, with 13 bases between.

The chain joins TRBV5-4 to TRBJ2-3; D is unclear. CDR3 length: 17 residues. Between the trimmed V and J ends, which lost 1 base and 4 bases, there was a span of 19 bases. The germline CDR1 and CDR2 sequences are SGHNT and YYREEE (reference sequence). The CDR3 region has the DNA TGTGCCAGCAGCTTGAAAATGTTGTCAGGTTCCCCAGATACGCAGTATTTT. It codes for CASSLKMLSGSPDTQYF.

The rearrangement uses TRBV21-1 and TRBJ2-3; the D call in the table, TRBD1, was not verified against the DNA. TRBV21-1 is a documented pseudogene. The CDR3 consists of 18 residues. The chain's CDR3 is CASSKVDRGKPKRCTQYF. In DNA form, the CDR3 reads TGTGCCAGCAGCAAAGTGGACAGGGGTAAACCGAAAAGATGTACGCAGTATTTT.

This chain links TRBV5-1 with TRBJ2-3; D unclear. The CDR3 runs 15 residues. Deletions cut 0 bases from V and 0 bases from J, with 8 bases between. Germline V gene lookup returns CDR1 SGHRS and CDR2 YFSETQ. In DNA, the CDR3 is TGCGCCAGCAGCTTGGTAGCCCATAGCACAGATACGCAGTATTTT. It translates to CASSLVAHSTDTQYF.

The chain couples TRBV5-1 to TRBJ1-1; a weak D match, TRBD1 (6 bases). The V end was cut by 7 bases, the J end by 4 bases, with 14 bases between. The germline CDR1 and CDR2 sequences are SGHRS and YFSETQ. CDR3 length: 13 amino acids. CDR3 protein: CASGLGGSTEAFF. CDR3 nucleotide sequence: TGCGCCAGCGGCCTTGGGGGCAGCACTGAAGCTTTCTTT.

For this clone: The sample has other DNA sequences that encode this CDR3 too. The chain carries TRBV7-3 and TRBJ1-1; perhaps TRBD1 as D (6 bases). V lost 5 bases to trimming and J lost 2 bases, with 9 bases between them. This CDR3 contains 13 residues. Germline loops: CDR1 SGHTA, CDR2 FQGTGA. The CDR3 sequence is CASSLQGNTEAFF. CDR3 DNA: TGTGCCAGCAGCCTACAGGGAAACACTGAAGCTTTCTTT.

CDR3: CASSQATWDRGTGELFF. The DNA for the CDR3 is TGTGCCAGCTCTCAAGCTACTTGGGACAGGGGAACCGGGGAGCTGTTTTTT. The gene calls are TRBV18 and TRBJ2-2; 10 bases line up with TRBD1. CDR3 length: 17 amino acids. Trimming cost V 6 bases and J 5 bases; bases outside gene matches: 12. Germline assignment: CDR1 KGHSH and CDR2 LQKENI.

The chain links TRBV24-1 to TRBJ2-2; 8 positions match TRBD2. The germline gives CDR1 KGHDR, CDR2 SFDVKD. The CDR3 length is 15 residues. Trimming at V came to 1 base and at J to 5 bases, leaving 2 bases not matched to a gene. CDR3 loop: CATSDFGRGTGELFF. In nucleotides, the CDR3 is TGTGCCACCAGTGATTTCGGGAGGGGGACCGGGGAGCTGTTTTTT.